The 5 T cell receptor beta chains below all came from one sample that was sequenced in a study of identical twins. Each CDR3 protein is one row after TCRdb ran MiXCR on the 5' RACE reads. The sample lists roughly 490,000 distinct CDR3 sequences, approximately 14% occurring once. The sample was also linked to a second study, of yellow fever vaccine responses in identical twins.

Sequencing was performed on CD4+ T cells sorted from blood. These TCRs come from a woman aged 18-35 years in good health.

This clonotype has only a few counts. The chain carries TRBV28 and TRBJ2-1, with D hard to call. CDR3 length equals 13 residues. Germline V gene data show CDR1 as MDHEN and CDR2 as SYDVKM. The V and J ends lost 5 bases and 10 bases respectively, with 15 bases between them. CDR3 in DNA: TGTGCCAGCAGTCCTCTTTTCGGCCGGGAGCAGTTCTTC. As protein: CASSPLFGREQFF.

This clonotype has a handful of counts. The chain employs TRBV29-1 and TRBJ1-5, with D unresolved. This CDR3 region has 13 residues. Germline V gene data show CDR1 as SQVTM and CDR2 as ANQGSEA. The ends were cut back, 4 bases at V and 0 bases at J, with 7 bases in the middle. The CDR3 DNA reads TGCAGCGTTGGGGGAAATAGCAATCAGCCCCAGCATTTT. Its protein product is CSVGGNSNQPQHF.

In this sample, this clonotype turned up many times. The chain recombines TRBV28 with TRBJ2-3, with D unclear. Looked up from germline, CDR1 is MDHEN and CDR2 is SYDVKM. V was shortened by 5 bases and J by 2 bases, with 14 bases between the two germline ends. The CDR3 has 15 amino acids. The CDR3 region is CASSQPLGPTDTQYF. The CDR3 nucleotides read TGTGCCAGCAGTCAACCTCTCGGGCCCACAGATACGCAGTATTTT. Full variable domain (remainder filled in from reference TRBV28 and TRBJ2-3): DVKVTQSSRYLVKRTGEKVFLECVQDMDHENMFWYRQDPGLGLRLIYFSYDVKMKEKGDIPEGYSVSREKKERFSLILESASTNQTSMYLCASSQPLGPTDTQYFGPGTRLTVL.

Notes on this clonotype: Possible read error: a much larger clone is one base away. CDR3 bases: TGTGCCTCCGGGGGCGTCGACATTAATGAGCAGTTCTTC. Its translation is CASGGVDINEQFF. This chain uses TRBV15 with TRBJ2-1, with D possibly called TRBD1 or TRBD2 (6 bases each). Trimming took 11 bases from V and 7 from J, leaving 18 bases between them. The CDR3 consists of 13 residues. The germline V gene encodes CDR1 LNHNV and CDR2 YYDKDF (reference sequence).

The chain carries TRBV27 and TRBJ2-5; TRBD1 matches 8 bases. The germline gives CDR1 MNHEY, CDR2 SMNVEV (reference sequence). The V and J ends lost 7 bases and 5 bases, in that order; junction bases with no gene match: 9. The CDR3 loop spans 14 amino acids. The CDR3 here is CASTSDRGEETQYF. The CDR3 coding sequence is TGTGCCAGCACCTCAGACAGGGGAGAGGAGACCCAGTACTTC.